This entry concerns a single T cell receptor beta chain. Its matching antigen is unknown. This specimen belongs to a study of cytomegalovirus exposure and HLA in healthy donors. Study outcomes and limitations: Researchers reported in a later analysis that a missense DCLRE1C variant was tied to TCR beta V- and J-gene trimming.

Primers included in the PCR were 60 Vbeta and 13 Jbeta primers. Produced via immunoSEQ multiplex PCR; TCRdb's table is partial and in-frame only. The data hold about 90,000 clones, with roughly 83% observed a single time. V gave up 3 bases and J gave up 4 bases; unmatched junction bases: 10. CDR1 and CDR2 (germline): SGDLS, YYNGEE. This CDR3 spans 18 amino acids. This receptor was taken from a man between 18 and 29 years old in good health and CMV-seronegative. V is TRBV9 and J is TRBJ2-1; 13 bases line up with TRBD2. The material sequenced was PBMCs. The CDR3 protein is CASSAFWTSGGPYNEQFF. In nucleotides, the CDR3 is TGTGCCAGCAGCGCCTTCTGGACTAGCGGGGGCCCGTACAATGAGCAGTTCTTC. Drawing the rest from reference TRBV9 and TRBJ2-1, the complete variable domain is DSGVTQTPKHLITATGQRVTLRCSPRSGDLSVYWYQQSLDQGLQFLIQYYNGEERAKGNILERFSAQQFPDLHSELNLSSLELGDSALYFCASSAFWTSGGPYNEQFFGPGTRLTVL.